These T cell receptor beta chains were read from a single sample in a study of blood T cell repertoires in COVID-19. Profiling relied on immunoSEQ multiplex PCR, and the TCRdb table lists in-frame clones only, not all of them. Of 350,000 or so clones detected, roughly nine tenths appear once; the ten largest clones hold approximately 17%. The sample consisted of PBMCs or T cells enriched from blood (not recorded which). The receptors originated from a woman aged 25 to 45 who had recovered from COVID-19. Both conserved end residues are part of each CDR3. A D gene is named only where the DNA matches it firmly. Not every row has a clone size; where given, it reads once, few, many or a size class.

j_gene | d_gene | abundance | v_gene | CDR3nt | CDR3aa
TRBJ1-1 | TRBD1 | NA | TRBV28 | TGTGCCAGCCGCCTGACAGGGGGCGAGACTGAAGCTTTCTTT | CASRLTGGETEAFF
TRBJ2-1 | NA | few | TRBV18 | TGTGCCAGCTCACCGGTCGAGGCCTCCTACAATGAGCAGTTCTTC | CASSPVEASYNEQFF
TRBJ1-2 | NA | few | TRBV5-1 | TGCGCCAGCAGCGAAGGTACAGGGCTGGAAGGCTACACCTTC | CASSEGTGLEGYTF
TRBJ1-6 | NA | NA | TRBV28 | TGTGCCAGCGCGGTCGGCGGGACGACGCCCCTCCACTTT | CASAVGGTTPLHF
TRBJ2-3 | TRBD2 | once | TRBV24-1 | TGTGCCACCAGTCCTAGCGGGAGGGCCCGGACGCAGTATTTT | CATSPSGRARTQYF
TRBJ1-1 | NA | NA | TRBV7-9 | TGTGCCAGCAGCTTACTGCCAGGGGCAATGAACACTGAAGCTTTCTTT | CASSLLPGAMNTEAFF
TRBJ1-2 | NA | NA | TRBV6-6 | TGTGCCAGCAGAGAGGGGGGGGTCTATGGCTACACCTTC | CASREGGVYGYTF
TRBJ1-1 | NA | NA | TRBV5-1 | TGCGCCAGCAGCTTGGCCGGTACGCGGTCGAACACTGAAGCTTTCTTT | CASSLAGTRSNTEAFF
TRBJ1-4 | NA | NA | TRBV5-1 | TGCGCCAGCAGCGTACAGGGTTCTGCTAATGAAAAACTGTTTTTT | CASSVQGSANEKLFF
TRBJ2-7 | NA | once | TRBV13 | TGTGCCAGCAGCTCCCCACCGGGACTTGAGATCCACGAGCAGTACTTC | CASSSPPGLEIHEQYF
TRBJ1-2 | NA | NA | TRBV7-2 | TGTGCCAGCAGCTTAGCGGGCAGGGACTATGGCTACACCTTC | CASSLAGRDYGYTF
TRBJ2-5 | NA | NA | TRBV29-1 | TGCAGCCTTTTCTCGAGGTATGGAAAAGAGACCCAGTACTTC | CSLFSRYGKETQYF
TRBJ1-2 | TRBD1 | NA | TRBV25-1 | TGTGCCAGCAGTGGGACAGGGGAATCGTCTGGCTACACCTTC | CASSGTGESSGYTF
TRBJ2-3 | NA | NA | TRBV20-1 | TGCAGTGCTAGTCGACAGACTTACACAGATACGCAGTATTTT | CSASRQTYTDTQYF
TRBJ2-3 | NA | NA | TRBV28 | TGTGCCAGCACCGCCGGGATTATCACAGATACGCAGTATTTT | CASTAGIITDTQYF
TRBJ2-1 | TRBD2 | NA | TRBV5-1 | TGCGCCAGCAGCCCCCGACTAGCGCCCTACAATGAGCAGTTCTTC | CASSPRLAPYNEQFF
TRBJ2-1 | TRBD2 | NA | TRBV11-3 | TGTGCCAGCAGCTTAGATCAGGGCGGGACTAGACACATTGGTGAGCAGTTCTTC | CASSLDQGGTRHIGEQFF
TRBJ1-2 | NA | NA | TRBV5-1 | TGCGCCAGCAGCTTGGAAGTTGGAGGTAACTATGGCTACACCTTC | CASSLEVGGNYGYTF
TRBJ2-4 | TRBD1 | NA | TRBV11-2 | TGTGCCAGCAGCGCTGGACAGGGCAAAAACATTCAGTACTTC | CASSAGQGKNIQYF
TRBJ1-6 | NA | once | TRBV11-2 | TGTGCCAGCAGCCCAGCGGTGCCGGGGAATTCACCCCTCCACTTT | CASSPAVPGNSPLHF
TRBJ2-7 | NA | NA | TRBV24-1 | TGTGCTACCTCGGGAGCCTCCTACGAGCAGTACTTC | CATSGASYEQYF
TRBJ1-1 | NA | NA | TRBV10-3 | TGTGCCACCCGTCCCCCGGACATCCGGGAAGCTTTCTTT | CATRPPDIREAFF
TRBJ1-4 | NA | NA | TRBV28 | TGTGCCAGCAGTTCACTCCTAAACCTTGAAAAACTGTTTTTT | CASSSLLNLEKLFF
TRBJ1-2 | NA | NA | TRBV12-3/TRBV12-4 | TGTGCCAGCAGTTTAAACAGGGCAAATGGCTACACCTTC | CASSLNRANGYTF
TRBJ1-1 | NA | NA | TRBV1 | TGCACCAGCAGCCAAGAGAGATCACCTAATAGGAACACTGAAGCTTTCTTT | CTSSQERSPNRNTEAFF
TRBJ2-7 | TRBD1 | NA | TRBV15 | TGTGCCACCAGCACCGACAGGGACGGCTACGAGCAGTACTTC | CATSTDRDGYEQYF
TRBJ1-5 | TRBD1 | NA | TRBV19 | TGTGCCAGTAGTATCCCGGGACAGAATACGGGACAGCCCCAGCATTTT | CASSIPGQNTGQPQHF
TRBJ2-3 | NA | once | TRBV11-2 | TGTGCCACTCTGACGGGGGTTTGGAGCACAGATACGCAGTATTTT | CATLTGVWSTDTQYF
TRBJ1-3 | NA | NA | TRBV28 | TGTGCCAGCAGTTCCGCGGGGCTTGGAAACACCATATATTTT | CASSSAGLGNTIYF
TRBJ1-5 | NA | NA | TRBV28 | TGTGCCAGCAGTGCCTCCCCCAAGGCGGGCAATCAGCCCCAGCATTTT | CASSASPKAGNQPQHF
TRBJ1-2 | NA | NA | TRBV29-1 | TGCAGCGTGGGGGAGGGAAGTAGCTATGGCTACACCTTC | CSVGEGSSYGYTF
TRBJ2-6 | NA | NA | TRBV28 | TGTGCCAGCAGAAAATCGTATGGGGCCAACGTCCTGACTTTC | CASRKSYGANVLTF
TRBJ2-7 | TRBD1 | NA | TRBV19 | TGTGCCAGTAGTATCTGGGGACAGGGCTACGAGCAGTACTTC | CASSIWGQGYEQYF
TRBJ2-2 | NA | once | TRBV9 | TGTGCCAGCAGCGTAGCTGGGGCGGGGAAGAACACCGGGGAGCTGTTTTTT | CASSVAGAGKNTGELFF
TRBJ1-1 | NA | NA | TRBV19 | TGTGCCAGTAGTATCGGCAGGAGGTTGTCGTTTGGCACTGAAGCTTTCTTT | CASSIGRRLSFGTEAFF
TRBJ1-1 | NA | few | TRBV28 | TGTGCCAGCAGACTAAGGGGATCCAACACTGAAGCTTTCTTT | CASRLRGSNTEAFF
TRBJ2-1 | NA | once | TRBV27 | TGTGCCAGCAGAAAACAGGGAGGGGTTAATGAGCAGTTCTTC | CASRKQGGVNEQFF
TRBJ1-2 | TRBD1 | NA | TRBV19 | TGTGCCAGTAGTATTGATGCCGGGACAGCCTATGGCTACACCTTC | CASSIDAGTAYGYTF
TRBJ2-1 | NA | NA | TRBV29-1 | TGCAGCGTCAAGAACCTAGCGTTATACAATGAGCAGTTCTTC | CSVKNLALYNEQFF
TRBJ1-2 | NA | NA | TRBV7-2 | TGTGCCAGCAGCGAAGACCCGCAGGTCTATGGCTACACCTTC | CASSEDPQVYGYTF
TRBJ2-5 | TRBD2 | NA | TRBV7-9 | TGTGCCAGCGGGGCTAGCGGGAGGGTACAAGAGACCCAGTACTTC | CASGASGRVQETQYF
TRBJ2-2 | NA | NA | TRBV18 | TGTGCCAGCTCACCTAAACCGGACACCGGGGAGCTGTTTTTT | CASSPKPDTGELFF
TRBJ1-2 | NA | NA | TRBV5-4 | TGTGCCAGCAGCGTTGGGGCAGATTTATTCTATGGCTACACCTTC | CASSVGADLFYGYTF
TRBJ1-2 | NA | once | TRBV7-2 | TGTGCCAGCAGCCGTGGGACAACCCACTATGGCTACACCTTC | CASSRGTTHYGYTF
TRBJ1-2 | TRBD1 | NA | TRBV28 | TGTGCCAGCAGTTCAGGGGGCCAAGGCTACACCTTC | CASSSGGQGYTF
TRBJ1-2 | TRBD1 | NA | TRBV12-3/TRBV12-4 | TGTGCCAGCAGTACCGGACAGGGTAGGGGCTACACCTTC | CASSTGQGRGYTF
TRBJ2-5 | TRBD2 | NA | TRBV27 | TGTGCCAGCAGTGCGGGACTAGCGGGGCAAGAGACCCAGTACTTC | CASSAGLAGQETQYF
TRBJ1-5 | NA | NA | TRBV19 | TGTGCCAGTAAGTGGGGGGTACAGCCCCAGCATTTT | CASKWGVQPQHF
TRBJ1-2 | NA | NA | TRBV27 | TGTGCCAGCAGGACGACTCCCGATGGCTACACCTTC | CASRTTPDGYTF
TRBJ2-3 | TRBD2 | NA | TRBV4-2 | TGTGCCAGCAGTGCCCCCGGTGCGGGAGTAACAGATACGCAGTATTTT | CASSAPGAGVTDTQYF
TRBJ1-3 | NA | NA | TRBV27 | TGTGCCAGCAGTTCCACCGGGCGACAGTACTCTGGAAACACCATATATTTT | CASSSTGRQYSGNTIYF
TRBJ2-7 | NA | NA | TRBV12-3/TRBV12-4 | TGTGCCAGCAGTTTAGTCCACTACGAGCAGTACTTC | CASSLVHYEQYF
TRBJ2-7 | NA | NA | TRBV6-5 | TGTGCCAGCGCCCCTGGGGCAGCGGGTTCCTACGAGCAGTACTTC | CASAPGAAGSYEQYF
TRBJ2-2 | TRBD1 | NA | TRBV28 | TGTGCCAGCAGGGGACAGGGGGCGGGGACCGGGGAGCTGTTTTTT | CASRGQGAGTGELFF
TRBJ2-3 | NA | NA | TRBV7-2 | TGTGCCAGCAGCCGCTACGGAGATACGCAGTATTTT | CASSRYGDTQYF
TRBJ2-1 | TRBD2 | NA | TRBV5-1 | TGCGCCAGCAGCTTGGCACCGGGACTAGAGGGCGATGAGCAGTTCTTC | CASSLAPGLEGDEQFF